Presented here are 17 T cell receptor beta chains from one specimen sequenced in a study of cytomegalovirus exposure and HLA in healthy donors. Vbeta (60) and Jbeta (13) primers were used in the PCR. TCRdb's table, derived via immunoSEQ multiplex PCR, lists solely in-frame clones and lacks some. The table includes roughly 150,000 clones, about 82% detected once. The sequencing sample was made of PBMCs. These receptors were obtained from a woman aged 35 to 49 in good health and CMV-seropositive.

The chain combines TRBV6-5 with TRBJ2-7; 9 positions match TRBD1. Trimming removed 5 bases from V and 5 bases from J; junction bases left unmatched: 7. CDR3 length equals 14 residues. CDR1 and CDR2 from the germline V gene are MNHEY and SVGAGI. The CDR3 here is CASSKIQGADEQYF. The CDR3 bases are TGTGCCAGCAGTAAAATACAGGGGGCCGACGAGCAGTACTTC.

This clone has a single count. One end of the junction fails to match germline, which may point to a read error. The chain combines TRBV2 with TRBJ2-1; 8 bases are shared with TRBD2. In germline, CDR1 is SNHLY, CDR2 FYNNEI. The CDR3 has 14 residues. The CDR3 loop reads CASVSAGVGNGQFF. In DNA form, the CDR3 reads TGTGCCAGTGTCTCAGCGGGAGTAGGGAATGGGCAGTTCTTC.

The rearrangement uses TRBV28 and TRBJ2-5; 9 bases map to TRBD2. With 5 bases clipped from V and 2 bases from J, the junction kept 6 bases outside the gene matches. CDR1 is MDHEN and CDR2 is SYDVKM in the germline V gene. CDR3 length equals 15 residues. The CDR3 bases are TGTGCCAGCAGTGGTTCGCTAGCGGGGCAAGAGACCCAGTACTTC. Its translation: CASSGSLAGQETQYF.

In its sample, this clone was seen a few times. V and J are TRBV27 and TRBJ1-5; 8 bases agree with TRBD1. J lost 0 bases, V lost 5 bases, and 15 bases had no gene match. The CDR3 is made up of 19 amino acids. The germline V gene has CDR1 MNHEY and CDR2 SMNVEV (reference sequence). The CDR3 nucleotides read TGTGCCAGCAGTCCCAGATTGACAGGGGTTCTTAATAGCAATCAGCCCCAGCATTTT. This gives the protein CASSPRLTGVLNSNQPQHF.

In its sample, this clone was seen a few times. The chain employs TRBV9 and TRBJ1-6; D not certain. CDR1 SGDLS and CDR2 YYNGEE come from the germline V gene. The CDR3 consists of 16 residues. Trimming removed 4 bases from V and 1 base from J, with 12 bases in between. The CDR3, as DNA: TGTGCCAGCAGCTCTCCCCCGGGGTCCTATAATTCACCCCTCCACTTT. Residues: CASSSPPGSYNSPLHF.

The chain carries TRBV9 and TRBJ2-7; 13 bases agree with TRBD2. Trimming at V came to 4 bases and at J to 5 bases, leaving 6 bases not matched to a gene. Germline CDR1 reads SGDLS; CDR2 reads YYNGEE. The CDR3 extends over 15 amino acids. The CDR3 is CASSPAGLAGNEQYF. Written as DNA, the CDR3 is TGTGCCAGCAGCCCCGCGGGACTAGCGGGGAACGAGCAGTACTTC.

The table lists this clone with a count of one. V usage is TRBV7-2 and J usage is TRBJ2-5, with a possible D match to TRBD2 (7 bases). CDR1 is SGHTA, CDR2 FQGNSA, per germline. The V and J ends lost 2 bases and 4 bases respectively, with 11 bases between them. The CDR3 runs to 14 residues. The CDR3: CASSLPGGRETQYF. CDR3 bases: TGTGCCAGCAGCTTACCGGGGGGCCGAGAGACCCAGTACTTC.

In its sample, this clone was seen a few times. The chain combines TRBV4-1 with TRBJ2-1; 13 bases fit TRBD2. With V trimmed by 4 bases and J by 10 bases, 7 bases remained unmatched. Germline loops: CDR1 MGHRA, CDR2 YSYEKL. This CDR3 comprises 15 residues. The CDR3 DNA reads as TGCGCCAGCAGCCCCGGGACTAGCGGGATCTCGGAGCAGTTCTTC. Amino acid sequence: CASSPGTSGISEQFF.

The chain employs TRBV27 and TRBJ2-5; 15 bases match TRBD2. Germline CDR1 MNHEY, CDR2 SMNVEV (reference sequence). V lost 5 bases to trimming and J lost 5 bases; unmatched junction nucleotides: 15. This CDR3 spans 19 amino acids. CDR3 sequence reads: CASSRRDGRTSGRVETQYF. CDR3 bases: TGTGCCAGCAGTCGCCGGGACGGAAGGACTAGCGGGAGGGTGGAGACCCAGTACTTC.

The CDR3 spells CASSPTGTSGNNEQFF. The CDR3, as DNA: TGTGCCAGCAGCCCAACCGGGACTAGCGGGAACAATGAGCAGTTCTTC. This chain links TRBV9 with TRBJ2-1; 13 nucleotides align to TRBD2. From germline, CDR1 is SGDLS and CDR2 YYNGEE. The CDR3 extends over 16 amino acids. After removal of 4 bases from V and 5 bases from J, the junction contained 6 bases not matched to a gene.

This rearrangement joins TRBV4-2 to TRBJ2-1; TRBD1 aligns across 11 bases. This CDR3 spans 17 amino acids. After removal of 0 bases from V and 8 bases from J, the junction contained 9 bases not matched to a gene. The germline gives CDR1 LGHNA, CDR2 YNFKEQ. The CDR3 DNA reads as TGTGCCAGCAGCCAAGAGTGGCGGACAGGGGGCGGCTATGAGCAGTTCTTC. This encodes CASSQEWRTGGGYEQFF.

The chain joins TRBV21-1 to TRBJ2-5; the table calls TRBD1, which could not be checked here. TRBV21-1 has pseudogene status. CDR3 length: 13 amino acids. CDR3 region: CASSYRGLETQYF. The CDR3, as DNA: TGTGCCAGCAGCTACAGGGGGCTGGAGACCCAGTACTTC.

V and J are TRBV2 and TRBJ2-7; 15 bases line up with TRBD2. Germline V gene sequence: CDR1 SNHLY, CDR2 FYNNEI. This CDR3 contains 15 residues. The V segment lost 6 bases and the J segment 3 bases; nucleotides outside the gene matches: 3. CDR3 sequence (DNA): TGTGCCAGCAGAAAGGGACTAGCGGGAGGCTACGAGCAGTACTTC. Residues: CASRKGLAGGYEQYF.

V gene TRBV27 combines with J gene TRBJ1-4, with D possibly TRBD1 on 6 matching bases. From germline, CDR1 is MNHEY and CDR2 SMNVEV (reference sequence). Trimming stripped 3 bases from V and 6 bases from J, with 14 bases between. This CDR3 contains 15 residues. The CDR3 nucleotides are TGTGCCAGCAGTTTCGGGGGGCGCAGGGATGAAAAACTGTTTTTT. Translating gives CASSFGGRRDEKLFF.

This sequence joins TRBV28 and TRBJ2-3, with TRBD2 matching over 10 bases. V lost 3 bases and J lost 4; bases outside the gene matches: 10. CDR3 length equals 17 residues. The germline gives CDR1 MDHEN, CDR2 SYDVKM. The CDR3 DNA follows: TGTGCCAGCAGTTTTGCTAGCGGGAGCGCGCGGGCAGATACGCAGTATTTT. Protein product: CASSFASGSARADTQYF.

This clone was counted only a few times. The rearrangement uses TRBV2 and TRBJ2-3; TRBD2 matches at 12 bases. V dropped 9 bases and J dropped 8; count of bases not matched to a gene: 12. The CDR3 runs to 15 residues. Germline V gives CDR1 SNHLY, CDR2 FYNNEI. The CDR3 DNA is TGTGCCAGATCAGAGACTAGCGGGAGAAGTGGTACGCAGTATTTT. Translated: CARSETSGRSGTQYF.

The chain has TRBV6-5 and TRBJ2-3; 13 bases match TRBD2. The CDR3 sequence is 15 residues long. Germline CDR1 is MNHEY and CDR2 is SVGAGI. V shed 6 bases and J 3 bases; nucleotides not matched to a gene: 3. Here the CDR3 reads CASRVLAGGTDTQYF. The CDR3 DNA sequence: TGTGCCAGCAGGGTACTAGCGGGGGGGACAGATACGCAGTATTTT.